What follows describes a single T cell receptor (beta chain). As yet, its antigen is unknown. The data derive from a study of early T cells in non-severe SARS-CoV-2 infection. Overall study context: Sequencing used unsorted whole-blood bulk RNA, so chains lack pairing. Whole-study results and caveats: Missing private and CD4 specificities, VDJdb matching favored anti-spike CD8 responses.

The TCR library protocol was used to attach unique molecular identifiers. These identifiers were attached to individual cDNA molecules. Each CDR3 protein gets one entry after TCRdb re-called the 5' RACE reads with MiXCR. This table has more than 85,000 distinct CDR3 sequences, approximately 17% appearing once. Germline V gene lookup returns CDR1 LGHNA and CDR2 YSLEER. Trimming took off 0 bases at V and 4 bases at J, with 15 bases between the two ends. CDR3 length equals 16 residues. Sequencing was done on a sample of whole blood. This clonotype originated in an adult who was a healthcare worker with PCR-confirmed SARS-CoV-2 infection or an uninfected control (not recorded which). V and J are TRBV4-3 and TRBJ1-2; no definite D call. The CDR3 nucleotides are TGCGCCAGCAGCCAAGATTGGTCCATCTCGGGCTATGGCTACACCTTC. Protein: CASSQDWSISGYGYTF.